These 11 T cell receptor beta chains originate from one sample sequenced in a study of blood T cell repertoires in COVID-19. The method was immunoSEQ multiplex PCR; TCRdb's version includes in-frame clones alone and lacks a portion of them. Of about 170,000 clones in the sample, roughly 70% were seen once. The sequencing input was peripheral blood. These receptors originate from a woman over 75 with acute or convalescent COVID-19.

V is TRBV6-1 and J is TRBJ1-6; D is undetermined. Trimming cost V 1 base and J 7 bases, with 17 bases left between them. The CDR3 covers 17 residues. Germline-derived CDR1 and CDR2 are MNHNS and SASEGT. DNA for the CDR3: TGTGCCAGCAGTGAAGGGACCCTCGGGGTAATGAATTCACCCCTCCACTTT. Its translation: CASSEGTLGVMNSPLHF.

The rearrangement links TRBV5-1 to TRBJ2-1; 8 nucleotides align to TRBD2. CDR1 SGHRS and CDR2 YFSETQ come from the germline V gene. The CDR3 has 15 amino acids. V shed 2 bases and J 6 bases; nucleotides not matched to a gene: 7. Here the CDR3 reads CASSLAGAESNEQFF. The CDR3 bases are TGCGCCAGCAGCTTAGCGGGGGCCGAAAGCAATGAGCAGTTCTTC.

The chain has TRBV4-1 and TRBJ2-3; tentative D call: TRBD2 (5 bases). CDR3 length: 14 residues. V was trimmed by 5 bases and J by 2 bases, leaving 11 bases between them. The germline gives CDR1 MGHRA, CDR2 YSYEKL. CDR3 bases: TGCGCCAGCAGCGAACCGGGGTTCACAGATACGCAGTATTTT. Translation gives CASSEPGFTDTQYF.

This chain joins TRBV5-1 and TRBJ1-2; a possible D gene is TRBD1 (6 bases). V lost 4 bases and J 1 base, leaving 11 bases between the germline ends. Per the germline V gene, CDR1 is SGHRS and CDR2 is YFSETQ. The CDR3 runs to 14 residues. The CDR3 here is CASSRTDDNYGYTF. CDR3 in DNA: TGCGCCAGCAGCCGGACAGACGATAACTATGGCTACACCTTC.

The rearrangement links TRBV4-3 to TRBJ2-1, with unresolved D. The CDR3 covers 13 residues. Trimming cost V 0 bases and J 8 bases, with 8 bases left between them. Germline V gene data show CDR1 as LGHNA and CDR2 as YSLEER. This chain's CDR3 is CASSQDLFYEQFF. As DNA, the CDR3 is TGCGCCAGCAGCCAAGATCTCTTCTATGAGCAGTTCTTC.

This clone was detected only a few times. In DNA, the CDR3 is TGCGCCAGCAGCGCAGGGTGGGAGACCCAGTACTTC. This codes for CASSAGWETQYF. This rearrangement joins TRBV5-1 to TRBJ2-5; possibly TRBD1 for D (5 bases). Trimming left V 4 bases short and J 5 bases short, with 9 bases between. Germline V gene sequence: CDR1 SGHRS, CDR2 YFSETQ. The CDR3 length is 12 residues.

As DNA, the CDR3 is TGTGCCAGCTCACCAGGGGGGACAGATAATGAAAAACTGTTTTTT. It translates to CASSPGGTDNEKLFF. The chain employs TRBV18 and TRBJ1-4, with 7 bases that match TRBD1. The CDR3 has 15 amino acids. Germline CDR1 KGHSH, CDR2 LQKENI. V gave up 2 bases and J gave up 4 bases; unmatched junction bases: 4.

The chain links TRBV7-2 to TRBJ2-5, with 7 bases lining up with TRBD2. V lost 0 bases and J lost 5; bases outside the gene matches: 9. The CDR3 has 16 residues. Germline CDR1 is SGHTA and CDR2 is FQGNSA. The CDR3 sequence: CASSLAPAGVMETQYF. Here the CDR3 DNA reads TGTGCCAGCAGCTTAGCGCCGGCGGGAGTAATGGAGACCCAGTACTTC.

The J gene is TRBJ1-1, the V gene TRBV27; D is ambiguous. Trimming took 9 bases from V and 3 from J, leaving 20 bases between them. The CDR3 sequence is 15 residues long. Germline CDR1 is MNHEY and CDR2 is SMNVEV (reference sequence). The CDR3 is CASSPGSTRDTEAFF. As DNA, the CDR3 is TGTGCCAGTTCGCCGGGATCTACACGGGACACTGAAGCTTTCTTT.

This clone came up a few times. The rearrangement links TRBV2 to TRBJ2-7; TRBD2 might be the D (6 bases). Germline V gene sequence: CDR1 SNHLY, CDR2 FYNNEI. Trimming stripped 7 bases from V and 2 bases from J, with 15 bases between. The CDR3 extends over 14 amino acids. CDR3 nucleotide sequence: TGTGCCAGCAAGCGAAGCGGGCCAGCCTACGAGCAGTACTTC. Protein sequence: CASKRSGPAYEQYF.

This clone has more than one count but fewer than ten. The chain employs TRBV19 and TRBJ2-7, with 9 bases lining up with TRBD1. Germline CDR1 is LNHDA and CDR2 is SQIVND (reference sequence). The CDR3 has 15 amino acids. V lost 5 bases and J lost 2; bases outside the gene matches: 7. The CDR3 sequence: CASSRTGTGTYEQYF. CDR3 nucleotides: TGTGCCAGTAGTCGCACCGGGACAGGGACCTACGAGCAGTACTTC.